One and the same sample provided the 3 T cell receptor beta chains below, sequenced in a study of T cell responses to AZD1222 COVID-19 vaccine. Assay: immunoSEQ multiplex PCR; the TCRdb copy retains only in-frame clones and omits some. The sample carries under 130,000 clones, 91% recorded once. The starting material was peripheral blood, obtained on day 0 of AZD1222 vaccination. These receptors originate from an adult in good health.

This chain connects TRBV6-4 to TRBJ2-3; no reliable D call. The CDR3 loop spans 13 amino acids. Germline V gene lookup returns CDR1 MRHNA and CDR2 SNTAGT. V lost 4 bases to trimming and J lost 2 bases, with 7 bases between them. This chain's CDR3 is CASSVRITDTQYF. The CDR3 DNA reads TGTGCCAGCAGTGTTCGGATCACAGATACGCAGTATTTT.

The CDR3: CASSILAGGDYEQYF. CDR3 sequence (DNA): TGTGCCAGTAGTATTTTGGCAGGTGGGGACTACGAGCAGTACTTC. The chain joins TRBV19 to TRBJ2-7, with D unresolved. The ends were cut back, 3 bases at V and 3 bases at J, with 15 bases in the middle. There are 15 residues in the CDR3. Germline V gene data show CDR1 as LNHDA and CDR2 as SQIVND (reference sequence).

V gene TRBV24-1 combines with J gene TRBJ1-4; 8 nucleotides align to TRBD1. Germline-derived CDR1 and CDR2 are KGHDR and SFDVKD. V shed 3 bases and J 8 bases; nucleotides not matched to a gene: 16. This CDR3 is built from 18 residues. CDR3 in amino acids: CATSDPNVRTGLGEKLFF. CDR3 sequence (DNA): TGTGCCACCAGTGATCCCAACGTAAGGACAGGGTTGGGGGAAAAACTGTTTTTT.